This paragraph reports one T cell receptor beta chain. How the authors handled the data: Amplifying reference gene primers gave estimates of nucleated cell counts. Clones were sequenced by immunoSEQ multiplex PCR, and TCRdb holds only the in-frame ones, with some missing. V and J calls and clone size are copied from that table; D and trimming were computed from the DNA. The sample lists about 300,000 clones; roughly 86% were seen once. Germline CDR1 MNHNY, CDR2 SVGAGI (reference sequence). V was shortened by 11 bases and J by 0 bases, with 14 bases between the two germline ends. The CDR3 runs 14 residues. The data originate from a study of blood T cell repertoires in COVID-19. On the study more broadly: Sample material is recorded as cDNA or gDNA derived from T cells, B-cell-depleted T cells, or PBMCs.

The J gene is TRBJ2-1, the V gene TRBV6-6; D unresolved. The clonotype was recovered from a man aged 70-80 years with acute or convalescent COVID-19. The specimen was peripheral blood. CDR3 amino acids: CAASLGPSYNEQFF. The CDR3 DNA sequence: TGTGCCGCCTCGCTAGGCCCCTCCTACAATGAGCAGTTCTTC.